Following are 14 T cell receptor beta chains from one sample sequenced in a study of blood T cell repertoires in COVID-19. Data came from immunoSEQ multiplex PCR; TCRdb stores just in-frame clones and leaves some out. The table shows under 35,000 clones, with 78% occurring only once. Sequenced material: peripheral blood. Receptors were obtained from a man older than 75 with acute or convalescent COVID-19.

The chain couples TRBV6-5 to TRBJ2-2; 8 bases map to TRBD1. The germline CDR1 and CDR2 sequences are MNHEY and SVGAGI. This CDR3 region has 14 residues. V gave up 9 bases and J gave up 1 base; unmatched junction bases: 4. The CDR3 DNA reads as TGTGCCAGTCCCGGACAGGGGAACACCGGGGAGCTGTTTTTT. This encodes CASPGQGNTGELFF.

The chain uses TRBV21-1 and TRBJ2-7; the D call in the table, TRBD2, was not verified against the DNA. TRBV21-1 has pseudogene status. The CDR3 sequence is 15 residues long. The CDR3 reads CASSERLQQRIEQYF. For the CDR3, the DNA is TGTGCCAGCAGCGAACGACTACAGCAAAGGATCGAGCAGTACTTC.

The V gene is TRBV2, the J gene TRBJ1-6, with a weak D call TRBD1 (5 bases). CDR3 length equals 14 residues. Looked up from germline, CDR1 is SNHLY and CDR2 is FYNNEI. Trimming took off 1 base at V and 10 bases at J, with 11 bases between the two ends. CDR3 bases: TGTGCCAGCAGTGAAGGGCGGGACGGGTCACCCCTCCACTTT. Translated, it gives CASSEGRDGSPLHF.

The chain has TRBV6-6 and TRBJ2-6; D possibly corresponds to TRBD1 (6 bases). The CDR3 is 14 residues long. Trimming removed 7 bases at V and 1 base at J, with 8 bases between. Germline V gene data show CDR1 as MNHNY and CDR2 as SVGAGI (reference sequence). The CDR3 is CASTQGSGANVLTF. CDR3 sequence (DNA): TGTGCCAGCACCCAGGGGTCTGGGGCCAACGTCCTGACTTTC.

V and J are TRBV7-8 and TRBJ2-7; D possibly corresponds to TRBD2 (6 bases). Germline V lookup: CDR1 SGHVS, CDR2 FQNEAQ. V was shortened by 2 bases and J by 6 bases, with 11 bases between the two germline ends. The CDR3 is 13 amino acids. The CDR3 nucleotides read TGTGCCAGCAGCTTACAGGGACTCCCCGAGCAGTACTTC. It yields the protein CASSLQGLPEQYF.

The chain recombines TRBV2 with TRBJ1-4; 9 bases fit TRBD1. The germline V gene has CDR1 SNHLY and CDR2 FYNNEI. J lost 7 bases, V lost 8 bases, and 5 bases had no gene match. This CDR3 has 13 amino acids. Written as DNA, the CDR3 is TGTGCCAGCGCCCGACAGGGGGTTGAAAAACTGTTTTTT. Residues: CASARQGVEKLFF. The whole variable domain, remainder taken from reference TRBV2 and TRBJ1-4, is EPEVTQTPSHQVTQMGQEVILRCVPISNHLYFYWYRQILGQKVEFLVSFYNNEISEKSEIFDDQFSVERPDGSNFTLKIRSTKLEDSAMYFCASARQGVEKLFFGSGTQLSVL.

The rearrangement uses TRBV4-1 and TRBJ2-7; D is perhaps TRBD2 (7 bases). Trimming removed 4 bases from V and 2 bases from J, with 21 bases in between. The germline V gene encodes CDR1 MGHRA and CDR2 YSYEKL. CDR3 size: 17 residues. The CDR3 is CASSPRGSGGGTYEQYF. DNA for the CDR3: TGCGCCAGCAGCCCCCGCGGCTCCGGCGGGGGCACCTACGAGCAGTACTTC.

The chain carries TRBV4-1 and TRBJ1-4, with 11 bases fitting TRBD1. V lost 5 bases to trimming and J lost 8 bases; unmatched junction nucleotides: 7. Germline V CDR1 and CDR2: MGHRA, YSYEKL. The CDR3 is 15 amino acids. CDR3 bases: TGCGCCAGCAGCTTCCGGACAGGGGGCGGGGAAAAACTGTTTTTT. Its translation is CASSFRTGGGEKLFF.

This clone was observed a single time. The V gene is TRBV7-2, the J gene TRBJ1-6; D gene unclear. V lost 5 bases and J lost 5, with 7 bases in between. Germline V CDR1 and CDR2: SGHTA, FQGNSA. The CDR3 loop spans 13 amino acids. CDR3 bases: TGTGCCAGCAGCAAACCAGATAATTCACCCCTCCACTTT. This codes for CASSKPDNSPLHF.

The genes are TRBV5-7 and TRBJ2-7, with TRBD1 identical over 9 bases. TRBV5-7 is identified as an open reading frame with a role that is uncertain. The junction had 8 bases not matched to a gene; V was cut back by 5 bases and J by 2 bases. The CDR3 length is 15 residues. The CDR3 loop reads CASRVGTGCTYEQYF. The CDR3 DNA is TGTGCCAGCAGAGTAGGGACAGGGTGTACCTACGAGCAGTACTTC.

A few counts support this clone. CDR3 in amino acids: CASSPQGALETQYF. The DNA of the CDR3 is TGTGCCAGCTCACCACAGGGGGCTTTGGAGACCCAGTACTTC. The gene calls are TRBV18 and TRBJ2-5; 7 bases align to TRBD1. CDR1 and CDR2 (germline): KGHSH, LQKENI. This CDR3 is 14 amino acids long. V was pared by 1 base and J by 5 bases, with 4 bases of the junction left unmatched.

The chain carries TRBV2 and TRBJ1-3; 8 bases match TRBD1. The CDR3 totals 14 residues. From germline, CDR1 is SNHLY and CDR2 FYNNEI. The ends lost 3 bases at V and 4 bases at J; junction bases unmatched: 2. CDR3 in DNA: TGTGCCAGCAGTGACAGGGGGCAGGGAAACACCATATATTTT. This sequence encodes CASSDRGQGNTIYF.

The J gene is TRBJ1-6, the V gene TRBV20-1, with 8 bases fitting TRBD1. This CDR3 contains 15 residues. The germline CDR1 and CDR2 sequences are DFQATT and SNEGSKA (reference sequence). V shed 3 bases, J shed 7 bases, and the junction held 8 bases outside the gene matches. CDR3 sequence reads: CSASPSGGANSPLHF. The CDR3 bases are TGCAGTGCTAGTCCATCAGGGGGCGCGAATTCACCCCTCCACTTT.

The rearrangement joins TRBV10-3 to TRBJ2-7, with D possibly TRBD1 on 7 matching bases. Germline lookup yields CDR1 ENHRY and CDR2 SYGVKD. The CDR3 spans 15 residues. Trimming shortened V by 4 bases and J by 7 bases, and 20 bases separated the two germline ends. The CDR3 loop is CAISGGDSVLREQYF. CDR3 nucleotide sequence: TGTGCCATCAGTGGCGGGGACAGTGTATTACGTGAGCAGTACTTC.